This entry is about one T cell receptor beta chain. Its cognate antigen is unknown. With 60 Vbeta and 13 Jbeta primers, the PCR was carried out. Assay: immunoSEQ multiplex PCR; the TCRdb copy retains only in-frame clones and omits some. Among some 150,000 clones, approximately 81% were seen once, and the ten largest hold 1.5%. This entry comes from a study of cytomegalovirus exposure and HLA in healthy donors. Study results and limitations: Analyzed later, most CMV-associated TCR beta chains appeared HLA-restricted.

The origin of this receptor is a male donor in good health and CMV-seronegative. Sequencing was performed on PBMCs.

Written as DNA, the CDR3 is TGTGCCAGCAGTGAAAGGACTCACCCGGGACAACCAGACTATGGCTACACCTTC. Translating gives CASSERTHPGQPDYGYTF. This sequence joins TRBV6-1 and TRBJ1-2, with D possibly matching TRBD1 (6 bases). CDR1 and CDR2 from the germline V gene are MNHNS and SASEGT. The CDR3 covers 18 residues. Between the trimmed V and J ends, which lost 2 bases and 3 bases, there was a span of 22 bases.